What follows are 9 T cell receptor beta chains derived from one specimen sequenced in a study of T cell changes during pregnancy in multiple sclerosis. TCRdb's table, derived via immunoSEQ multiplex PCR, lists solely in-frame clones and lacks some. The sample contains 45,000 to 55,000 clones, about 93% of which appear only once. This specimen was CD4+ T cells from peripheral blood mononuclear cells, taken after pregnancy. These receptors were collected from a female donor in good health, enrolled as a control in a pregnancy study.

V gene TRBV7-2 combines with J gene TRBJ1-6; the D is unclear. The ends were cut back, 1 base at V and 6 bases at J, with 10 bases in the middle. The CDR3 contains 15 residues. Germline V gene sequence: CDR1 SGHTA, CDR2 FQGNSA. The CDR3 loop reads CASSLDSTFNSPLHF. Written as DNA, the CDR3 is TGTGCCAGCAGCTTAGACAGTACATTTAATTCACCCCTCCACTTT.

The chain uses TRBV19 and TRBJ1-1; no clear D. V lost 5 bases and J 1 base, leaving 11 bases between the germline ends. CDR1 is LNHDA, CDR2 SQIVND, per germline (reference sequence). The CDR3 spans 14 residues. CDR3 nucleotides: TGTGCCAGTAGTCCCCAGGTGGGGAACACTGAAGCTTTCTTT. Residues: CASSPQVGNTEAFF.

This clone was found once. This chain links TRBV19 with TRBJ2-1, with TRBD1 matching 7 bases. Trimming at V came to 4 bases and at J to 7 bases, leaving 13 bases not matched to a gene. The CDR3 has 16 amino acids. CDR1 LNHDA and CDR2 SQIVND come from the germline V gene (reference sequence). The DNA of the CDR3 is TGTGCCAGTAGTACCCCCCCCGGGACAGTCTATAATGAGCAGTTCTTC. This sequence encodes CASSTPPGTVYNEQFF.

This rearrangement joins TRBV7-4 to TRBJ2-1; tentatively, D is TRBD2 (6 bases). The germline V and J ends were trimmed by 2 bases and 5 bases, with 19 bases remaining between them. Per the germline V gene, CDR1 is SGHVT and CDR2 is SQSDAQ. The CDR3 is 17 amino acids. CDR3 in DNA: TGTGCCAGCAGCTTAATGTGGATTAGCGGAGGCAACAATGAGCAGTTCTTC. Translating gives CASSLMWISGGNNEQFF.

J is TRBJ2-3 and V is TRBV6-5; weak D call: TRBD1 (5 bases). Trimming pared 8 bases from V and 2 bases from J, leaving 11 bases between. This CDR3 is 13 amino acids long. CDR1 is MNHEY and CDR2 is SVGAGI in the germline V gene. The CDR3, as DNA: TGTGCCAGCCGACCGACAGTCACAGATACGCAGTATTTT. Translation: CASRPTVTDTQYF.

The V and J genes are TRBV15 and TRBJ2-3, with 7 bases lining up with TRBD2. Germline V gene data show CDR1 as LNHNV and CDR2 as YYDKDF (reference sequence). V dropped 3 bases and J dropped 4; count of bases not matched to a gene: 7. CDR3 size: 15 residues. CDR3 sequence (DNA): TGTGCCACCAGCAGTACTAGCGTTGTATCAGATACGCAGTATTTT. This gives the protein CATSSTSVVSDTQYF. The full variable domain, in which reference TRBV15 and TRBJ2-3 provide the parts outside the CDR3, is DAMVIQNPRYQVTQFGKPVTLSCSQTLNHNVMYWYQQKSSQAPKLLFHYYDKDFNNEADTPDNFQSRRPNTSFCFLDIRSPGLGDTAMYLCATSSTSVVSDTQYFGPGTRLTVL.

The V gene is TRBV11-3, the J gene TRBJ2-1, with 12 positions matching TRBD2. The trim removed 5 bases at V and 3 bases at J, leaving 2 bases unmatched. Germline assignment: CDR1 SGHNT and CDR2 YENEEA. The length of the CDR3 is 15 residues. The CDR3: CASSRLAGVYNEQFF. The CDR3 nucleotides read TGTGCCAGCAGCCGACTAGCGGGGGTCTACAATGAGCAGTTCTTC.

The chain has TRBV7-6 and TRBJ2-1; 11 bases agree with TRBD2. CDR1 and CDR2 from the germline V gene are SGHVS and FNYEAQ. The CDR3 is made up of 16 amino acids. Losses at the gene ends were 5 bases for V and 4 bases for J; bases not matched to a gene: 7. The CDR3 bases are TGTGCCAGCAGCCAACCAACTAGCGGGGGTTACAATGAGCAGTTCTTC. Protein sequence: CASSQPTSGGYNEQFF.

V is TRBV7-2 and J is TRBJ1-4; 8 positions match TRBD1. CDR1 is SGHTA and CDR2 is FQGNSA in the germline V gene. V gave up 5 bases and J gave up 0 bases; unmatched junction bases: 5. This CDR3 region has 16 residues. Written as DNA, the CDR3 is TGTGCCAGCAGCCCTAAACAGGGGGCAACTAATGAAAAACTGTTTTTT. The encoded protein is CASSPKQGATNEKLFF.